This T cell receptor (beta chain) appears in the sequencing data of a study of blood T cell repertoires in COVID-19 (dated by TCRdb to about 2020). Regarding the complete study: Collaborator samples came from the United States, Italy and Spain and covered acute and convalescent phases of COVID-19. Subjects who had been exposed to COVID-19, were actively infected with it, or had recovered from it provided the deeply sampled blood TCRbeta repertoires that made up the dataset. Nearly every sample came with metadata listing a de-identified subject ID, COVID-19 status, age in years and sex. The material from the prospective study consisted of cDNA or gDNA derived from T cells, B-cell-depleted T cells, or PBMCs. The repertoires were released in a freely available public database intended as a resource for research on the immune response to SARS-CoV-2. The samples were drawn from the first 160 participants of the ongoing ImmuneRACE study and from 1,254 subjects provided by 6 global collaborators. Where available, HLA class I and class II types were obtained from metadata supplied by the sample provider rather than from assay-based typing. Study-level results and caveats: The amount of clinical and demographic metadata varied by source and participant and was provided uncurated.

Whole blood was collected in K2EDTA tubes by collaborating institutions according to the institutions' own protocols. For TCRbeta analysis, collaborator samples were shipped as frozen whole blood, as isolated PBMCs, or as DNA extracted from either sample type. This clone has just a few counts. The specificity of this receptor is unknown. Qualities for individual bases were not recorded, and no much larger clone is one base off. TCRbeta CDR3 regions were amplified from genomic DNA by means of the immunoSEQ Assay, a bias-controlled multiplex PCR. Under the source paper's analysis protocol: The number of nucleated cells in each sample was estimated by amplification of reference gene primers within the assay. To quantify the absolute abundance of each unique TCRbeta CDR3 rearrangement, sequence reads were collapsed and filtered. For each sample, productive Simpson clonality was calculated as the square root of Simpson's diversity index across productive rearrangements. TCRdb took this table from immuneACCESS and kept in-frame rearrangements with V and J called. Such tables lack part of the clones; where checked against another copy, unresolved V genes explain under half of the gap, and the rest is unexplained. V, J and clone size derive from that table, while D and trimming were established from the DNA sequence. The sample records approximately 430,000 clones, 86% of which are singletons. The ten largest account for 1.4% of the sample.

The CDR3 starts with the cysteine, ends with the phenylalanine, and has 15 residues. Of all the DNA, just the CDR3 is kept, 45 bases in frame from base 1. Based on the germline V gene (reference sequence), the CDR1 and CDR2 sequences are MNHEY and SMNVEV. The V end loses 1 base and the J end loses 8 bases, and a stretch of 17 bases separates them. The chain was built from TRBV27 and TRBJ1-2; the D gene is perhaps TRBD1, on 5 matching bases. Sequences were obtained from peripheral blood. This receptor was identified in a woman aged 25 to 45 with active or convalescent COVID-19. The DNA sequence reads TGTGCCAGCAGTTTATACGGACAAACGGGTCGGGGCTACACCTTC. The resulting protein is CASSLYGQTGRGYTF.